The following is a TCR beta chain sequence with its context. The data were obtained in a study of blood T cell repertoires in COVID-19. On the study more broadly: Collection of acute and convalescent COVID-19 samples took place in the United States, Italy and Spain. T cells, B-cell-depleted T cells, or PBMCs provided the cDNA or gDNA that served as material.

This CDR3 has 15 amino acids. Trimming pared 0 bases from V and 2 bases from J, leaving 12 bases between. Germline-derived CDR1 and CDR2 are SGHKS and YYEKEE (reference sequence). Source study methods: Estimation of nucleated cell counts was performed using reference gene primer amplification. The protocol was immunoSEQ multiplex PCR, while the TCRdb copy is restricted to in-frame clones and leaves out a portion. That table supplies the V and J calls and clone size; D and trimming were determined from the DNA. Of 150,000 to 200,000 clones in the sample, about four fifths were seen once. The sequenced sample consisted of peripheral blood. The chain combines TRBV5-5 with TRBJ2-7; D is perhaps TRBD1 (5 bases). The clonotype originates from a human donor with acute or convalescent COVID-19. The donor label of this sample is uncertain. The CDR3 sequence: CASSLGPDSTYEQYF. CDR3 nucleotides: TGTGCCAGCAGCTTGGGCCCCGACAGTACCTACGAGCAGTACTTC.